A selection of T cell receptor beta chains follows, all from one sample in a study of shared clonotypes between healthy human individuals. Here immunoSEQ multiplex PCR was the method, and the copy in TCRdb shows in-frame clones only, minus some. The profile shows 950,000 to 1,300,000 clones, approximately 72% of them singletons. The sequencing sample was made of memory CD4+ T cells sorted from blood. The receptors were gathered from a man aged 18 to 35 in good health. Each CDR3 is given with its conserved first and last residue. A D gene is named only where the DNA matches it firmly. A row's size may be missing; if present it is once, few, many or a size class.

J,V,D,size,DNA,CDR3
TRBJ2-3,TRBV9,TRBD2,-,TGTGCCAGCAGCGTTAGCGGGAGGACCACAGATACGCAGTATTTT,CASSVSGRTTDTQYF
TRBJ1-1,TRBV19,-,-,TGTGCCAGTAGTATATCGTTTTTAGGGGCCACTGAAGCTTTCTTT,CASSISFLGATEAFF
TRBJ1-4,TRBV5-6,-,-,TGTGCCAGCAGCTTAGTCCGAGGGGAAAAACTGTTTTTT,CASSLVRGEKLFF
TRBJ2-7,TRBV2,-,-,TGTGCCAGCAAGCTGTCCTCAATCTACGAGCAGTACTTC,CASKLSSIYEQYF
TRBJ1-1,TRBV19,-,few,TGTGCCAGTAGTCGTACAGGCCCGAACACTGAAGCTTTCTTT,CASSRTGPNTEAFF
TRBJ1-4,TRBV5-4,-,-,TGTGCCAGCAGCTTGGGGGGCAGACCTGAAAAACTGTTTTTT,CASSLGGRPEKLFF
TRBJ2-2,TRBV13,-,few,TGTGCCAGCGGGCTCAGGGGCACCGGGGAGCTGTTTTTT,CASGLRGTGELFF
TRBJ2-1,TRBV29-1,-,-,TGCAGCGTTCGCCACCTCGGGAACAATGAGCAGTTCTTC,CSVRHLGNNEQFF
TRBJ2-5,TRBV10-3,-,-,TGTGCCATCAGTGAGATAGCTGGGGTTCAAGAGACCCAGTACTTC,CAISEIAGVQETQYF
TRBJ1-5,TRBV30,-,-,TGTGCCTGGGCCCCGACAGGAAATCAGCCCCAGCATTTT,CAWAPTGNQPQHF
TRBJ1-1,TRBV19,TRBD1,-,TGTGCCAGTTCCGGGAGGGGGCTATTAGAAGCTTTCTTT,CASSGRGLLEAFF